These 29 T cell receptor beta chains share one sample of origin, sequenced in a study of PD-1 blockade in classical Hodgkin lymphoma. Sequencing was performed with immunoSEQ multiplex PCR; in TCRdb, only in-frame clones are kept and a portion is missing. The sample lists tens of thousands of clones; about 78% were seen once. All patients experienced relapse after autologous stem cell transplantation, and brentuximab vedotin exposure was variable. This specimen was peripheral blood mononuclear cells (PBMCs), taken before the second cycle of nivolumab. The source is a human donor with classical Hodgkin lymphoma.

This chain uses TRBV6-6 with TRBJ2-1, with a weak D call TRBD1 (5 bases). The CDR3 length is 16 residues. The V end lost 2 bases, the J end lost 8 bases, and 19 bases lay between the germline ends. Germline CDR1 reads MNHNY; CDR2 reads SVGAGI (reference sequence). This CDR3 reads CASSYVQGKVGDEQFF. The CDR3 DNA sequence: TGTGCCAGCAGTTACGTGCAGGGAAAGGTTGGTGATGAGCAGTTCTTC.

This rearrangement joins TRBV4-2 to TRBJ2-3, with a possible D match to TRBD2 (5 bases). V was pared by 4 bases and J by 4 bases, with 18 bases between. The CDR3 has 16 amino acids. Germline V CDR1 and CDR2: LGHNA, YNFKEQ. In DNA, the CDR3 is TGTGCCAGCAGCCTCCGGGGTCCTCCTCCACCAGATACGCAGTATTTT. Protein: CASSLRGPPPPDTQYF.

This chain joins TRBV18 and TRBJ1-4; D is undetermined. The CDR3 contains 14 residues. Deletions cut 0 bases from V and 8 bases from J, with 10 bases between. Germline V lookup: CDR1 KGHSH, CDR2 LQKENI. CDR3 protein: CASSPPLRGEKLFF. The DNA of the CDR3 is TGTGCCAGCTCACCACCTCTAAGAGGGGAAAAACTGTTTTTT.

The chain employs TRBV27 and TRBJ1-2, with TRBD1 identical over 7 bases. The trim removed 6 bases at V and 8 bases at J, leaving 15 bases unmatched. Germline CDR1 and CDR2: MNHEY and SMNVEV (reference sequence). The CDR3 has 15 residues. CDR3 protein: CASRRGGGGVWGYTF. Written as DNA, the CDR3 is TGTGCCAGCAGAAGAGGAGGGGGCGGGGTGTGGGGCTACACCTTC.

By share, this clone counts as medium-sized (0.01 to 0.1%). CDR3 protein: CASSQGNNQPQHF. DNA for the CDR3: TGTGCCAGCTCACAAGGGAATAATCAGCCCCAGCATTTT. V is TRBV18 and J is TRBJ1-5, with no clear D. Trimming took off 4 bases at V and 4 bases at J, with 8 bases between the two ends. Germline V gene data show CDR1 as KGHSH and CDR2 as LQKENI. This CDR3 is built from 13 residues.

Only one count was recorded for this clone. V gene TRBV4-1 combines with J gene TRBJ2-1, with 16 bases fitting TRBD2. This CDR3 has 16 amino acids. From germline, CDR1 is MGHRA and CDR2 YSYEKL. Losses at the gene ends were 3 bases for V and 7 bases for J; bases not matched to a gene: 3. The CDR3 loop reads CASSQGLAGGQNEQFF. The CDR3 coding sequence is TGCGCCAGCAGCCAGGGACTAGCGGGAGGGCAGAATGAGCAGTTCTTC.

The V gene is TRBV28, the J gene TRBJ1-3; tentatively, D is TRBD1 (5 bases). V shed 5 bases and J shed 3 bases, with 11 bases lying between them. CDR1 is MDHEN, CDR2 SYDVKM, per germline. The CDR3 consists of 14 residues. The DNA of the CDR3 is TGTGCCAGCAGTGACCTCAGGGTTGGAAACACCATATATTTT. Translated: CASSDLRVGNTIYF.

This chain joins TRBV5-6 and TRBJ2-1; 7 bases match TRBD2. This CDR3 has 15 amino acids. From germline, CDR1 is SGHDT and CDR2 YYEEEE. Trimming cost V 4 bases and J 12 bases; bases outside gene matches: 16. The CDR3 loop reads CASSPTGLDTDPQFF. The CDR3 nucleotides are TGTGCCAGCAGCCCAACCGGACTAGATACCGATCCGCAGTTCTTC.

The chain employs TRBV9 and TRBJ2-2; 12 nucleotides agree with TRBD1. Unmatched junction bases numbered 11, after V lost 3 bases and J lost 5 bases. CDR3 size: 18 residues. Germline V gives CDR1 SGDLS, CDR2 YYNGEE. CDR3 sequence reads: CASSAGLRDRGRTGELFF. The CDR3 region has the DNA TGTGCCAGCAGCGCCGGCCTCCGGGACAGGGGGCGAACCGGGGAGCTGTTTTTT.

The rearrangement joins TRBV10-1 to TRBJ2-1; 8 nucleotides align to TRBD2. V shed 7 bases, J shed 0 bases, and the junction held 14 bases outside the gene matches. Germline CDR1 and CDR2: WNHNN and SYGVQD (reference sequence). This CDR3 comprises 18 residues. CDR3 sequence reads: CASIGVIAGLSSYNEQFF. CDR3 coding DNA: TGCGCCAGCATTGGGGTAATAGCGGGGCTGAGCTCCTACAATGAGCAGTTCTTC.

In this sample, this clone turned up a few times. Written as DNA, the CDR3 is TGTGCCAGCAGTTTATATGGGACAGAAGACGAGCAGTACTTC. Translation: CASSLYGTEDEQYF. The chain employs TRBV27 and TRBJ2-7, with TRBD1 matching over 7 bases. Trimming took 1 base from V and 5 from J; bases not matched to a gene: 5. This CDR3 has 14 amino acids. Germline CDR1 and CDR2: MNHEY and SMNVEV (reference sequence).

The chain recombines TRBV6-5 with TRBJ1-1; 7 bases are a match to TRBD1. The length of the CDR3 is 14 residues. Germline lookup yields CDR1 MNHEY and CDR2 SVGAGI. J lost 0 bases, V lost 6 bases, and 4 bases had no gene match. The CDR3 DNA follows: TGTGCCAGCAGGAAGGACAGGCTGAACACTGAAGCTTTCTTT. This translates into CASRKDRLNTEAFF.

The chain carries TRBV7-2 and TRBJ2-7; the D gene is possibly TRBD2 (6 bases). This CDR3 has 14 residues. With 4 bases removed from V and 0 bases from J, the gap between germline ends came to 10 bases. Germline assignment: CDR1 SGHTA and CDR2 FQGNSA. DNA for the CDR3: TGTGCCAGCAGCTCAAGCGGGCTCTCCTACGAGCAGTACTTC. It codes for CASSSSGLSYEQYF. Looking up the rest from reference TRBV7-2 and TRBJ2-7 gives the full variable domain: GAGVSQSPSNKVTEKGKDVELRCDPISGHTALYWYRQSLGQGLEFLIYFQGNSAPDKSGLPSDRFSAERTGGSVSTLTIQRTQQEDSAVYLCASSSSGLSYEQYFGPGTRLTVT.

The chain combines TRBV6-1 with TRBJ2-3; D not resolved. The ends were cut back, 4 bases at V and 5 bases at J, with 16 bases in the middle. In germline, CDR1 is MNHNS, CDR2 SASEGT. The CDR3 is made up of 15 amino acids. CDR3 residues: CASSVQRALGDTQYF. In nucleotides, the CDR3 is TGTGCCAGCAGTGTGCAACGGGCGCTGGGAGATACGCAGTATTTT.

The chain carries TRBV2 and TRBJ1-2; no reliable D call. The CDR3 is 14 residues long. The V and J ends lost 2 bases and 5 bases respectively, with 12 bases between them. Germline CDR1 and CDR2: SNHLY and FYNNEI. The CDR3, as DNA: TGTGCCAGCAGTGAATCGGGCCAGTCATATGGCTACACCTTC. This gives the protein CASSESGQSYGYTF.

The V gene is TRBV5-1, the J gene TRBJ2-7; 7 nucleotides line up with TRBD1. The CDR3 consists of 15 residues. CDR1 and CDR2 from the germline V gene are SGHRS and YFSETQ. J lost 2 bases, V lost 0 bases, and 5 bases had no gene match. For the CDR3, the DNA is TGCGCCAGCAGCTTGGATGGGACAGCTCCCTACGAGCAGTACTTC. It translates to CASSLDGTAPYEQYF.

The chain employs TRBV18 and TRBJ2-3; D not resolved. This CDR3 is 13 amino acids long. The V end was cut by 0 bases, the J end by 0 bases, with 1 base between. Germline CDR1 KGHSH, CDR2 LQKENI. The CDR3 region has the DNA TGTGCCAGCTCACCACCCAGCACAGATACGCAGTATTTT. This sequence encodes CASSPPSTDTQYF.

This rearrangement joins TRBV28 to TRBJ2-5; 9 nucleotides align to TRBD1. This CDR3 is built from 15 residues. V was clipped by 2 bases and J by 4 bases; unmatched bases: 5. CDR1 and CDR2 from the germline V gene are MDHEN and SYDVKM. CDR3 amino acids: CASSLRDRALETQYF. CDR3 in DNA: TGTGCCAGCAGTTTAAGGGACAGGGCATTAGAGACCCAGTACTTC.

The chain links TRBV5-1 to TRBJ2-3; D not certain. Germline CDR1 SGHRS, CDR2 YFSETQ. Trimming shortened V by 2 bases and J by 0 bases, and 7 bases separated the two germline ends. This CDR3 is built from 14 residues. As DNA, the CDR3 is TGCGCCAGCAGCTTCGCCACTAGCACAGATACGCAGTATTTT. Its translation is CASSFATSTDTQYF.

The chain has TRBV28 and TRBJ1-1; possibly TRBD1 for D (6 bases). V lost 6 bases and J lost 0, with 17 bases in between. Germline V gives CDR1 MDHEN, CDR2 SYDVKM. The CDR3 sequence is 16 residues long. CDR3 nucleotides: TGTGCCAGCAGAACCGACAGGCTAATTATGAACACTGAAGCTTTCTTT. Translation: CASRTDRLIMNTEAFF.

This clone showed up just a few times. This rearrangement joins TRBV2 to TRBJ2-3, with a weak D call TRBD1 (6 bases). The CDR3 has 13 amino acids. V was shortened by 4 bases and J by 8 bases, with 13 bases between the two germline ends. Germline V gene lookup returns CDR1 SNHLY and CDR2 FYNNEI. The CDR3 region has the DNA TGTGCCAGCAGTGCCTGGGGGCCGCTTACGCAGTATTTT. Translating gives CASSAWGPLTQYF.

The chain joins TRBV2 to TRBJ2-1, with unresolved D. From germline, CDR1 is SNHLY and CDR2 FYNNEI. The CDR3 totals 12 residues. Trimming shortened V by 3 bases and J by 9 bases, and 9 bases separated the two germline ends. The CDR3 DNA sequence: TGTGCCAGCAGTGATAGGCTTTTTGAGCAGTTCTTC. Protein sequence: CASSDRLFEQFF.

The chain couples TRBV5-8 to TRBJ1-1; D might be TRBD1 (6 bases). The CDR3 is 12 amino acids. The V and J ends lost 3 bases and 10 bases respectively, with 13 bases between them. Germline CDR1 SGHTS, CDR2 YDEGEE. The CDR3 is CASSSRGRGAFF. The CDR3 coding sequence is TGTGCCAGCAGCTCAAGGGGCAGGGGAGCTTTCTTT.

V gene TRBV7-9 combines with J gene TRBJ1-4; D is unclear. Trimming took off 1 base at V and 8 bases at J, with 14 bases between the two ends. The CDR3 loop spans 15 amino acids. Germline-derived CDR1 and CDR2 are SEHNR and FQNEAQ (reference sequence). This chain's CDR3 is CASSLGDRVEEKLFF. CDR3 sequence (DNA): TGTGCCAGCAGCTTAGGAGATAGGGTTGAGGAAAAACTGTTTTTT.

This clone came up once. The CDR3 bases are TGTGCCAGCAGTAGGGGGCAGCACGGTGAAGCTTTCTTT. The encoded protein is CASSRGQHGEAFF. The chain links TRBV6-6 to TRBJ1-1, with TRBD1 matching over 7 bases. This CDR3 region has 13 residues. The junction had 7 bases not matched to a gene; V was cut back by 5 bases and J by 7 bases. Germline CDR1 reads MNHNY; CDR2 reads SVGAGI (reference sequence).

The gene calls are TRBV10-3 and TRBJ2-2, with D possibly matching TRBD2 (7 bases). Looked up from germline, CDR1 is ENHRY and CDR2 is SYGVKD. The V end was cut by 4 bases, the J end by 3 bases, with 18 bases between. CDR3 length: 17 amino acids. Here the CDR3 reads CAISAGLGRGYTGELFF. CDR3 DNA sequence: TGTGCCATCAGTGCAGGACTAGGCAGGGGATACACCGGGGAGCTGTTTTTT.

V and J are TRBV11-3 and TRBJ2-7, with unresolved D. V lost 1 base to trimming and J lost 6 bases, with 7 bases between them. The CDR3 extends over 12 amino acids. CDR1 and CDR2 (germline): SGHNT, YENEEA. The CDR3 protein is CASSLGGLEQYF. The DNA of the CDR3 is TGTGCCAGCAGCTTAGGAGGTCTCGAGCAGTACTTC.

This chain uses TRBV18 with TRBJ1-5; no reliable D call. CDR1 and CDR2 from the germline V gene are KGHSH and LQKENI. The CDR3 has 15 amino acids. The germline V and J ends were trimmed by 5 bases and 0 bases, with 11 bases remaining between them. The DNA of the CDR3 is TGTGCCAGCTCATCGGCGGGGTCTAGCAATCAGCCCCAGCATTTT. Protein product: CASSSAGSSNQPQHF.

J is TRBJ1-2 and V is TRBV7-3; D unresolved. The CDR3 has 16 amino acids. CDR1 SGHTA and CDR2 FQGTGA come from the germline V gene. V lost 5 bases and J lost 6, with 22 bases in between. This CDR3 reads CASSPRLGLVQNGYTF. The CDR3 DNA is TGTGCCAGCAGCCCTCGGTTAGGGCTTGTACAAAATGGCTACACCTTC.